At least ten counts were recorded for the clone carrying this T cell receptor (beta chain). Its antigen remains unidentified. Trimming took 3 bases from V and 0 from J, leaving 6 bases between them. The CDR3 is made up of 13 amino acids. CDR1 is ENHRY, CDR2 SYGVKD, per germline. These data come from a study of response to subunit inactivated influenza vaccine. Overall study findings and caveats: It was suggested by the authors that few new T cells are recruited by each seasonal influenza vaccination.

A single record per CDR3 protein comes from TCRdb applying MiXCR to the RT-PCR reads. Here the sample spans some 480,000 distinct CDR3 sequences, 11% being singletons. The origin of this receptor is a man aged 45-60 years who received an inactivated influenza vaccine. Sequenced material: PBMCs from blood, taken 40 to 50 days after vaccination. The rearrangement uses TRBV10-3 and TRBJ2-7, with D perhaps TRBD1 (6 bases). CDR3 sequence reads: CAISEQGSYEQYF. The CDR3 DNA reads TGTGCCATCAGTGAACAGGGCTCCTACGAGCAGTACTTC.